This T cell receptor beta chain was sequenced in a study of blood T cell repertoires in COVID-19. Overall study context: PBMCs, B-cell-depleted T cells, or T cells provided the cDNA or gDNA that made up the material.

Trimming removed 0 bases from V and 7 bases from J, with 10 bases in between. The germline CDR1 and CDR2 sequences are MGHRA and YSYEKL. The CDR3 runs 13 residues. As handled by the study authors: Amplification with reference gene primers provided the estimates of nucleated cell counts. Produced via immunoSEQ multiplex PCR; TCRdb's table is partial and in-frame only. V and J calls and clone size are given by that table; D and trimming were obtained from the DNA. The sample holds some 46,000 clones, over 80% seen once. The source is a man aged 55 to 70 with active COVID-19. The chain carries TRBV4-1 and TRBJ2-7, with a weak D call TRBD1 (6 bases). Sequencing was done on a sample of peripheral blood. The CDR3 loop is CASSQDGGVEQYF. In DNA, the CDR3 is TGCGCCAGCAGCCAAGATGGGGGCGTGGAGCAGTACTTC.